The 19 T cell receptor beta chains given below trace back to one sample, sequenced in a study of shared clonotypes between healthy human individuals. Clones were sequenced by immunoSEQ multiplex PCR, and TCRdb holds only the in-frame ones, with some missing. The sample includes about 1.4 million clones, roughly 96% of them seen just once. What was sequenced was naive CD4+ T cells sorted from blood. Subset: CD45RA+ positively selected. The source of these receptors is a man younger than 45 in good health.

The V call is TRBV30, the J call TRBJ1-2, with D unclear. CDR1 and CDR2 from the germline V gene are GTSNPN and SVGIG (reference sequence). Trimming removed 1 base from V and 12 bases from J, with 18 bases in between. CDR3 size: 13 residues. CDR3 nucleotide sequence: TGTGCCTGGAGTGCCACATATGAGGATCCTCACACCTTC. Amino acids: CAWSATYEDPHTF.

This chain connects TRBV2 to TRBJ2-7; D possibly corresponds to TRBD2 (5 bases). This CDR3 comprises 12 residues. CDR1 and CDR2 (germline): SNHLY, FYNNEI. The V end was cut by 7 bases, the J end by 3 bases, with 10 bases between. CDR3 loop: CASTGLNYEQYF. As DNA, the CDR3 is TGTGCCAGCACCGGACTCAACTACGAGCAGTACTTC.

V usage is TRBV6-6 and J usage is TRBJ2-7, with 15 bases aligning to TRBD2. The CDR3 length is 16 residues. Germline V gene sequence: CDR1 MNHNY, CDR2 SVGAGI (reference sequence). The trim removed 4 bases at V and 2 bases at J, leaving 3 bases unmatched. The chain's CDR3 is CASSSGLAGGAYEQYF. Written as DNA, the CDR3 is TGTGCCAGCAGTTCGGGACTAGCGGGAGGAGCCTACGAGCAGTACTTC.

This clone is a singleton in its sample. The same CDR3 arises from other DNA sequences in this sample as well. V gene TRBV6-5 combines with J gene TRBJ1-1; unclear D gene. V shed 1 base and J shed 2 bases, with 11 bases lying between them. CDR3 size: 15 residues. The germline V gene encodes CDR1 MNHEY and CDR2 SVGAGI. The CDR3 loop reads CASSYFGGVNTEAFF. The CDR3 region has the DNA TGTGCCAGCAGTTACTTTGGCGGAGTAAACACTGAAGCTTTCTTT.

The chain joins TRBV27 to TRBJ1-1; no definite D call. Between the trimmed V and J ends, which lost 3 bases and 3 bases, there was a span of 11 bases. Germline V CDR1 and CDR2: MNHEY, SMNVEV (reference sequence). The CDR3 runs 14 residues. CDR3 DNA: TGTGCCAGCAGTTTTCTGGGAGTCGACACTGAAGCTTTCTTT. It codes for CASSFLGVDTEAFF.

The rearrangement uses TRBV30 and TRBJ2-7; D is perhaps TRBD1 (7 bases). The germline CDR1 and CDR2 sequences are GTSNPN and SVGIG (reference sequence). The V gene lost 3 bases and the J gene lost 3 bases, with 21 bases spanning the gap. The CDR3 consists of 16 residues. The CDR3 protein is CAWRKEGAGSGYEQYF. The CDR3 DNA sequence: TGTGCCTGGAGAAAGGAGGGGGCAGGGAGCGGCTACGAGCAGTACTTC.

The chain uses TRBV4-2 and TRBJ2-3; the match to TRBD2 covers 10 bases. The CDR3 extends over 15 amino acids. V lost 3 bases, J lost 5 bases, and 5 bases stayed unmatched. Germline CDR1 reads LGHNA; CDR2 reads YNFKEQ. The CDR3 protein is CASSQGTSVGDTQYF. In DNA, the CDR3 is TGTGCCAGCAGCCAGGGGACTAGCGTAGGAGATACGCAGTATTTT.

This chain uses TRBV28 with TRBJ2-1, with 7 nucleotides matching TRBD2. Germline V gene lookup returns CDR1 MDHEN and CDR2 SYDVKM. V shed 5 bases, J shed 3 bases, and the junction held 7 bases outside the gene matches. CDR3 length equals 15 residues. The CDR3 sequence is CASSTGTTYYNEQFF. In DNA form, the CDR3 reads TGTGCCAGCAGTACCGGGACTACATACTACAATGAGCAGTTCTTC.

V gene TRBV6-5 combines with J gene TRBJ2-6; no clear D. The germline V gene has CDR1 MNHEY and CDR2 SVGAGI. V was cut by 6 bases and J by 0 bases, with 6 bases left in between. The CDR3 contains 14 residues. The CDR3 nucleotides are TGTGCCAGCAGGTTCACCTCTGGGGCCAACGTCCTGACTTTC. Translating gives CASRFTSGANVLTF.

The V gene is TRBV18, the J gene TRBJ2-5; 7 bases map to TRBD1. There are 17 residues in the CDR3. Germline V gene data show CDR1 as KGHSH and CDR2 as LQKENI. Trimming cost V 0 bases and J 2 bases; bases outside gene matches: 9. The chain's CDR3 is CASSPPRNRGPQETQYF. The CDR3 DNA follows: TGTGCCAGCTCACCACCGAGGAACAGGGGTCCGCAAGAGACCCAGTACTTC.

The rearrangement links TRBV4-2 to TRBJ2-1, with 7 bases fitting TRBD2. Per the germline V gene, CDR1 is LGHNA and CDR2 is YNFKEQ. CDR3 length equals 15 residues. The trim removed 6 bases at V and 7 bases at J, leaving 12 bases unmatched. The CDR3 DNA follows: TGTGCCAGCAGAGATGGGCTAGCGGTTACTAATGAGCAGTTCTTC. Residues: CASRDGLAVTNEQFF.

The rearrangement links TRBV11-2 to TRBJ2-7, with 10 positions matching TRBD2. CDR3 length: 16 residues. Germline CDR1 is SGHAT and CDR2 is FQNNGV. J was trimmed by 2 bases and V by 3 bases; bases with no gene match: 7. CDR3 coding DNA: TGTGCCAGCAGCTTGATTAGCGGGAGGACCACCTACGAGCAGTACTTC. Protein sequence: CASSLISGRTTYEQYF.

The V and J genes are TRBV29-1 and TRBJ2-3; D possibly corresponds to TRBD1 (7 bases). Germline V lookup: CDR1 SQVTM, CDR2 ANQGSEA. The CDR3 runs to 11 residues. V was shortened by 7 bases and J by 4 bases, with 9 bases between the two germline ends. The CDR3 bases are TGCAGCGCAGGGGGGCCAGATACGCAGTATTTT. It is translated as CSAGGPDTQYF.

The rearrangement links TRBV10-3 to TRBJ1-2; 8 bases are a match to TRBD1. The CDR3 runs 15 residues. Trimming removed 4 bases from V and 6 bases from J; junction bases left unmatched: 10. Germline assignment: CDR1 ENHRY and CDR2 SYGVKD. CDR3 nucleotides: TGTGCCATCAGTGTCCAAGGACAGGGTATAGATGGCTACACCTTC. This translates into CAISVQGQGIDGYTF.

The rearrangement uses TRBV5-1 and TRBJ2-2; TRBD1 might be the D (6 bases). Germline assignment: CDR1 SGHRS and CDR2 YFSETQ. CDR3 length equals 15 residues. V gave up 6 bases and J gave up 4 bases, with 16 bases separating them. CDR3 DNA: TGCGCCAGCAATCGGGGACAAAGGGGCACCGGGGAGCTGTTTTTT. Protein product: CASNRGQRGTGELFF.

Details on this clone: At one end, the junction sequence differs from germline, possibly due to a read error. J is TRBJ2-7 and V is TRBV29-1; 9 nucleotides match TRBD1. CDR1 and CDR2 from the germline V gene are SQVTM and ANQGSEA. The CDR3 covers 12 residues. This chain's CDR3 is CSVQGTGTAVNF. As DNA, the CDR3 is TGCAGCGTTCAAGGGACAGGGACCGCGGTGAACTTC.

Comment on this clone: Within the sample, other DNA sequences also encode this same CDR3. The V and J genes are TRBV15 and TRBJ2-3, with no clear D. The V gene's germline CDR1 is LNHNV and CDR2 YYDKDF (reference sequence). V was pared by 0 bases and J by 4 bases, with 5 bases between. CDR3 length equals 13 residues. Here the CDR3 reads CATSRDPADTQYF. CDR3 nucleotides: TGTGCCACCAGCAGAGATCCCGCAGATACGCAGTATTTT.

The J gene is TRBJ1-2, the V gene TRBV28, with D uncertain. V was clipped by 10 bases and J by 8 bases, with 17 bases between them. There are 12 residues in the CDR3. The V gene's germline CDR1 is MDHEN and CDR2 SYDVKM. CDR3 loop: CAIARNTEGYTF. The CDR3 bases are TGTGCCATTGCGCGGAATACCGAAGGCTACACCTTC.

The chain joins TRBV5-1 to TRBJ2-1, with 7 nucleotides matching TRBD1. This CDR3 is 19 amino acids long. Germline V gives CDR1 SGHRS, CDR2 YFSETQ. V was pared by 2 bases and J by 9 bases, with 23 bases of the junction left unmatched. The CDR3 sequence is CASSFSTGVGMGRPREQFF. The CDR3 coding sequence is TGCGCCAGCAGCTTCTCCACAGGGGTGGGGATGGGACGACCGCGTGAGCAGTTCTTC.